This section outlines one TCR beta chain sequence together with its context. Profiled with immunoSEQ multiplex PCR; TCRdb holds only in-frame clones, not every one. The data show roughly 34,000 clones, roughly 93% seen once. These data belong to a study of T cell changes during pregnancy in multiple sclerosis. In germline, CDR1 is LNHNV, CDR2 YYDKDF (reference sequence). CDR3 size: 16 residues. Losses at the gene ends were 3 bases for V and 4 bases for J; bases not matched to a gene: 7. This sequence originates from a female donor in good health, enrolled as a control in a pregnancy study. The gene calls are TRBV15 and TRBJ1-5; 9 bases match TRBD1. Source: peripheral blood, taken in the second trimester of pregnancy. The CDR3 spells CATSRSDRGWNQPQHF. CDR3 DNA sequence: TGTGCCACCAGCAGGTCAGACAGGGGGTGGAATCAGCCCCAGCATTTT.